A single sample is the source of the 14 T cell receptor beta chains below, sequenced in a study of blood T cell repertoires in COVID-19. Sequenced by immunoSEQ multiplex PCR; TCRdb stores in-frame clones only, minus some. The data contain about 140,000 clones, about 88% of them singletons. The sequencing sample was made of peripheral blood. Source of these receptors: a human donor with COVID-19, enrolled during active disease. The donor label of this sample is uncertain.

The rearrangement links TRBV4-1 to TRBJ2-1; 12 positions agree with TRBD2. Germline values: CDR1 MGHRA, CDR2 YSYEKL. This CDR3 has 16 residues. The V and J ends lost 2 bases and 9 bases, in that order; junction bases with no gene match: 8. The CDR3 loop is CASSQRTSGEVSEQFF. CDR3 coding DNA: TGCGCCAGCAGCCAACGGACTAGCGGGGAGGTCTCTGAGCAGTTCTTC.

The genes are TRBV6-6 and TRBJ2-3, with 9 bases aligning to TRBD2. The V and J ends lost 1 base and 2 bases, in that order; junction bases with no gene match: 4. This CDR3 has 16 residues. Germline V gene lookup returns CDR1 MNHNY and CDR2 SVGAGI (reference sequence). The CDR3 nucleotides read TGTGCCAGCAGTTACTTGACTAGCGGTTACACAGATACGCAGTATTTT. This codes for CASSYLTSGYTDTQYF.

The chain employs TRBV7-2 and TRBJ2-1, with 7 bases matching TRBD1. CDR3 length equals 16 residues. Unmatched junction bases numbered 15, after V lost 5 bases and J lost 8 bases. Per the germline V gene, CDR1 is SGHTA and CDR2 is FQGNSA. CDR3 DNA: TGTGCCAGCAGCCCCAGCGTGTCTAGGGGGCTCGATGAGCAGTTCTTC. Residues: CASSPSVSRGLDEQFF. Full variable domain (missing parts from reference TRBV7-2 and TRBJ2-1): GAGVSQSPSNKVTEKGKDVELRCDPISGHTALYWYRQSLGQGLEFLIYFQGNSAPDKSGLPSDRFSAERTGGSVSTLTIQRTQQEDSAVYLCASSPSVSRGLDEQFFGPGTRLTVL.

J is TRBJ2-7 and V is TRBV6-1; weak D call: TRBD2 (5 bases). Germline CDR1 reads MNHNS; CDR2 reads SASEGT. CDR3 length: 14 amino acids. V shed 1 base and J shed 0 bases, with 7 bases lying between them. The CDR3 DNA sequence: TGTGCCAGCAGTGAAGGGGGAGACTCCTACGAGCAGTACTTC. Encoded protein: CASSEGGDSYEQYF.

The count of this clone is one. This chain connects TRBV6-2 or TRBV6-3 to TRBJ1-6, with D uncertain. The CDR3 contains 19 residues. V was cut by 6 bases and J by 0 bases, with 21 bases left in between. In germline, CDR1 is MNHEY, CDR2 SVGEGT. CDR3 region: CASSPGLGPTSSYNSPLHF. The CDR3 nucleotides read TGTGCCAGCAGCCCCGGACTGGGTCCCACAAGCTCCTATAATTCACCCCTCCACTTT.

DNA for the CDR3: TGTGCCAGCAGCCAAGAACAGGGGGCGCAAACAGATACGCAGTATTTT. As protein: CASSQEQGAQTDTQYF. The gene calls are TRBV3-1 (or the pseudogene TRBV3-2) and TRBJ2-3; 9 bases agree with TRBD1. V gave up 0 bases and J gave up 3 bases; unmatched junction bases: 4. The germline CDR1 and CDR2 sequences are LGHDT and YNNKEL (reference sequence). The CDR3 totals 16 residues.

The chain recombines TRBV12-5 with TRBJ1-2; perhaps TRBD1 as D (6 bases). V lost 5 bases and J lost 3, with 13 bases in between. This CDR3 contains 14 residues. CDR1 is LGHNT and CDR2 is FRNRAP in the germline V gene. CDR3 sequence: CASGLKGGHYGYTF. CDR3 coding DNA: TGTGCTAGTGGTCTCAAAGGGGGACACTATGGCTACACCTTC. The whole variable domain, filled in from reference TRBV12-5 and TRBJ1-2, reads DARVTQTPRHKVTEMGQEVTMRCQPILGHNTVFWYRQTMMQGLELLAYFRNRAPLDDSGMPKDRFSAEMPDATLATLKIQPSEPRDSAVYFCASGLKGGHYGYTFGSGTRLTVV.

The CDR3 DNA follows: TGTGCCTGGATCCGGGACAGATACTATGGCTACACCTTC. Translating it yields CAWIRDRYYGYTF. The V gene is TRBV30, the J gene TRBJ1-2; 7 bases align to TRBD1. With 4 bases clipped from V and 3 bases from J, the junction kept 5 bases outside the gene matches. This CDR3 comprises 13 residues. Germline CDR1 reads GTSNPN; CDR2 reads SVGIG (reference sequence). Full variable domain (rest looked up from reference TRBV30 and TRBJ1-2): SQTIHQWPATLVQPVGSPLSLECTVEGTSNPNLYWYRQAAGRGLQLLFYSVGIGQISSEVPQNLSASRPQDRQFILSSKKLLLSDSGFYLCAWIRDRYYGYTFGSGTRLTVV.

The CDR3 DNA is TGCGCCAGCAGCAGGGACGGCGGGGACTATGGCTACACCTTC. It codes for CASSRDGGDYGYTF. The gene calls are TRBV5-1 and TRBJ1-2, with D tentatively TRBD1 (5 bases). This CDR3 contains 14 residues. Trimming left V 4 bases short and J 3 bases short, with 13 bases between. CDR1 is SGHRS and CDR2 is YFSETQ in the germline V gene. The whole variable domain, remainder taken from reference TRBV5-1 and TRBJ1-2, is KAGVTQTPRYLIKTRGQQVTLSCSPISGHRSVSWYQQTPGQGLQFLFEYFSETQRNKGNFPGRFSGRQFSNSRSEMNVSTLELGDSALYLCASSRDGGDYGYTFGSGTRLTVV.

The chain has TRBV10-3 and TRBJ2-5; 13 bases match TRBD2. This CDR3 comprises 15 residues. With V trimmed by 4 bases and J by 3 bases, 2 bases remained unmatched. Germline assignment: CDR1 ENHRY and CDR2 SYGVKD. The CDR3 region is CAISAGLAGKETQYF. As DNA, the CDR3 is TGTGCCATCAGTGCGGGACTAGCGGGAAAAGAGACCCAGTACTTC.

The chain uses TRBV7-9 and TRBJ1-2, with 8 positions matching TRBD1. CDR1 and CDR2 from the germline V gene are SEHNR and FQNEAQ (reference sequence). V was pared by 5 bases and J by 7 bases, with 3 bases of the junction left unmatched. The CDR3 has 12 residues. For the CDR3, the DNA is TGTGCCAGCAGCCCGGACAGGGCTGGCTACACCTTC. Translated: CASSPDRAGYTF.

The chain combines TRBV5-1 with TRBJ2-5, with unresolved D. The germline CDR1 and CDR2 sequences are SGHRS and YFSETQ. V was trimmed by 0 bases and J by 2 bases, leaving 5 bases between them. This CDR3 spans 13 amino acids. In DNA, the CDR3 is TGCGCCAGCAGCTTGGCCAGACAAGAGACCCAGTACTTC. It translates to CASSLARQETQYF.

The J gene is TRBJ1-5, the V gene TRBV7-3; TRBD1 is a possible D gene (6 bases). Trimming stripped 5 bases from V and 7 bases from J, with 15 bases between. Germline V gene sequence: CDR1 SGHTA, CDR2 FQGTGA. This CDR3 comprises 14 residues. The CDR3 loop is CASSLQGCSQPQHF. As DNA, the CDR3 is TGTGCCAGCAGCCTACAGGGTTGTAGCCAGCCCCAGCATTTT.

This clone has more than one count but fewer than ten. This rearrangement joins TRBV27 to TRBJ1-5, with D uncertain. The CDR3 runs 12 residues. Germline V gene sequence: CDR1 MNHEY, CDR2 SMNVEV (reference sequence). V was trimmed by 9 bases and J by 2 bases, leaving 8 bases between them. CDR3 coding DNA: TGTGCCAGTGGGGAGGGCAATCAGCCCCAGCATTTT. This sequence encodes CASGEGNQPQHF.